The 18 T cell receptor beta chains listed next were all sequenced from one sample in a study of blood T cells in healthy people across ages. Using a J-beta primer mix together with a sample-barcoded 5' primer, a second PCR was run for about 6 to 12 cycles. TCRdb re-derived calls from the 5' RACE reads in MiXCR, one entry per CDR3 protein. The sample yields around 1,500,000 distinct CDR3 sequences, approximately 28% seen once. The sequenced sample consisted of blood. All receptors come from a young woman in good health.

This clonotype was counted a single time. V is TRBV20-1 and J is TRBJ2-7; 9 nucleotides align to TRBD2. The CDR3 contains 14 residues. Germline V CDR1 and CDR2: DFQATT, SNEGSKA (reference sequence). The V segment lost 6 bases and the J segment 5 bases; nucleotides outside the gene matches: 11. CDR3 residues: CSAPPVAGADEQYF. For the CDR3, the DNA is TGCAGTGCACCGCCAGTAGCGGGAGCAGACGAGCAGTACTTC.

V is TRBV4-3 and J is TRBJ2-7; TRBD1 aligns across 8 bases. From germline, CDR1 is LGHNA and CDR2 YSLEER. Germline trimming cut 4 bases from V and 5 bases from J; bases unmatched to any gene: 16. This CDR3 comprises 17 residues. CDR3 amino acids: CASSPQSDREIIDEQYF. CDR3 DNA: TGCGCCAGCAGCCCTCAGTCGGACAGGGAAATAATCGACGAGCAGTACTTC.

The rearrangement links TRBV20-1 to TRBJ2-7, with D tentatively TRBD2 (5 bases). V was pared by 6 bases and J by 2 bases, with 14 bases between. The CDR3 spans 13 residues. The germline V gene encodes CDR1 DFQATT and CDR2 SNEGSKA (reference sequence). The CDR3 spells CSADDYSPYEQYF. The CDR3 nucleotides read TGCAGTGCCGATGACTACTCACCCTACGAGCAGTACTTC.

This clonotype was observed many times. The CDR3 nucleotides read TGTGCCAGCAGCGTAACGGGACTAGCGGGGTACAATGAGCAGTTCTTC. Translated: CASSVTGLAGYNEQFF. V and J are TRBV9 and TRBJ2-1; 13 bases line up with TRBD2. V shed 1 base, J shed 4 bases, and the junction held 2 bases outside the gene matches. The CDR3 totals 16 residues. Germline V lookup: CDR1 SGDLS, CDR2 YYNGEE.

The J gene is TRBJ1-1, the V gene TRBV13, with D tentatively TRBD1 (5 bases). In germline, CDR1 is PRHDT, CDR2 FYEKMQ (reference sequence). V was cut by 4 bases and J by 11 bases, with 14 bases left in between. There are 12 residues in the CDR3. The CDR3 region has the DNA TGTGCCAGCAGCTCGGTGAGGGGATGGGCTTTCTTT. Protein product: CASSSVRGWAFF.

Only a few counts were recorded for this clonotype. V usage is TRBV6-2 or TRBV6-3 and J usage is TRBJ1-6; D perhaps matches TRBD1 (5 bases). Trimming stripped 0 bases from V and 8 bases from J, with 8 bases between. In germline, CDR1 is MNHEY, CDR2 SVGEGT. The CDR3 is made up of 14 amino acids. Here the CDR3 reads CASSYSDIDSPLHF. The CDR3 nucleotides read TGTGCCAGCAGTTACTCGGACATCGATTCACCCCTCCACTTT.

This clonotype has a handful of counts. This CDR3 reads CASGVANTGELFF. The CDR3 coding sequence is TGTGCCTCGGGAGTGGCGAACACCGGGGAGCTGTTTTTT. This chain links TRBV10-3 with TRBJ2-2; the D gene is possibly TRBD2 (6 bases). This CDR3 comprises 13 residues. V lost 11 bases, J lost 0 bases, and 10 bases lay in between. Per germline, CDR1 ENHRY and CDR2 SYGVKD.

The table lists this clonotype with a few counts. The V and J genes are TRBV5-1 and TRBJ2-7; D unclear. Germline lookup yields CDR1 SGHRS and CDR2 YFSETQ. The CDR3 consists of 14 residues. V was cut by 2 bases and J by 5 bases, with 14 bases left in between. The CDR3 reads CASSLTQAPNEQYF. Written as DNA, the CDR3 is TGCGCCAGCAGCTTAACGCAGGCTCCCAACGAGCAGTACTTC.

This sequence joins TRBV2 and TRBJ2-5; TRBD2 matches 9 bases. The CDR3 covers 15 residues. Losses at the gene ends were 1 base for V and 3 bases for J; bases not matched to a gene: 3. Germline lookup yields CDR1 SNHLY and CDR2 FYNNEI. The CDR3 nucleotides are TGTGCCAGCAGTGAAGGGATAGCGGGAGAAGAGACCCAGTACTTC. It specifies CASSEGIAGEETQYF.

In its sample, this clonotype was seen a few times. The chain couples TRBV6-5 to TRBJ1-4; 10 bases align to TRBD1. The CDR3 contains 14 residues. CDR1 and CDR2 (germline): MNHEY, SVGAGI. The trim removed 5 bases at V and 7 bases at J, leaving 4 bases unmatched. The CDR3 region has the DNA TGTGCCAGCAGTAGACAGGGGGCGAGTGAAAAACTGTTTTTT. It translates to CASSRQGASEKLFF.

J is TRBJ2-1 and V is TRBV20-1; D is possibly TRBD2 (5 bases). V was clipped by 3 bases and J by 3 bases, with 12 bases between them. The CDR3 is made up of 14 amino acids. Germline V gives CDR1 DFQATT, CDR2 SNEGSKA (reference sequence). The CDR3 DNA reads TGCAGTGCTAGGGGAGACTTTGTCTACAATGAGCAGTTCTTC. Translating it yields CSARGDFVYNEQFF.

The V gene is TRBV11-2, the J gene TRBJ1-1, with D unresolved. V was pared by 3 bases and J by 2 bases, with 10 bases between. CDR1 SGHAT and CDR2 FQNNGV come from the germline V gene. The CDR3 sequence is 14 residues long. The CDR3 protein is CASSLWRPNTEAFF. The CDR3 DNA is TGTGCCAGCAGCTTGTGGCGGCCCAACACTGAAGCTTTCTTT.

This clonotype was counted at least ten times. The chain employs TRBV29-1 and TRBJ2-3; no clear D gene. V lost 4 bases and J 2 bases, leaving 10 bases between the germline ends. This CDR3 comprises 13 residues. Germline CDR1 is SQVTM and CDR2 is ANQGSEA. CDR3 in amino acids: CSVATQHTDTQYF. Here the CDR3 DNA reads TGCAGCGTTGCCACACAGCACACAGATACGCAGTATTTT.

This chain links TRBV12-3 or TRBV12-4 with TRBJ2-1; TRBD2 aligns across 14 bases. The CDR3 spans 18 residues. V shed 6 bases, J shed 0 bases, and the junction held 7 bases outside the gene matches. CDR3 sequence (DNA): TGTGCCAGCAGGGGGACTAGCGGGAGCCACTGCTCCTACAATGAGCAGTTCTTC. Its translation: CASRGTSGSHCSYNEQFF.

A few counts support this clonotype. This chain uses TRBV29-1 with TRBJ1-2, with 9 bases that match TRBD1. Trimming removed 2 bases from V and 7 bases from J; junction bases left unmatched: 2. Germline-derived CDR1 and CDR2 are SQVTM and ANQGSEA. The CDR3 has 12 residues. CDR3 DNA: TGCAGCGTTGAACGGGACAGGGCTGGCTACACCTTC. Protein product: CSVERDRAGYTF.

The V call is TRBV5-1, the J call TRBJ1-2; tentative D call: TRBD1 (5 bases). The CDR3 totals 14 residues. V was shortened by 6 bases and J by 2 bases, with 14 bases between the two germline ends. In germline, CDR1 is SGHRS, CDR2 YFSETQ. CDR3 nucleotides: TGCGCCAGCAAGGACTCTGGGACGAACTATGGCTACACCTTC. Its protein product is CASKDSGTNYGYTF.

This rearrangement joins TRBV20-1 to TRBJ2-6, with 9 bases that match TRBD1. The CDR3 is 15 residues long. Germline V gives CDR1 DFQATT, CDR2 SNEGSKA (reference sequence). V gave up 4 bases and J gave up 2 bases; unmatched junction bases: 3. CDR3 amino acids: CSAKTGGTGANVLTF. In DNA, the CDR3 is TGCAGTGCTAAGACAGGGGGTACTGGGGCCAACGTCCTGACTTTC.

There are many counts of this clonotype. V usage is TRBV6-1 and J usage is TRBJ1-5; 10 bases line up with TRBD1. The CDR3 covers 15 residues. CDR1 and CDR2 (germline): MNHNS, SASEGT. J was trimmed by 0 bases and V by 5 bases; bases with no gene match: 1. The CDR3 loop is CASSRDRGSNQPQHF. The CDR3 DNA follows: TGTGCCAGCAGTCGGGACAGGGGTAGCAATCAGCCCCAGCATTTT.